The entry that follows covers one T cell receptor (beta chain) sequence. Its antigen is as yet unknown. CDR1 is MNHNS, CDR2 SASEGT, per germline. The CDR3 totals 15 residues. The V segment lost 6 bases and the J segment 2 bases; nucleotides outside the gene matches: 9. The data were obtained in a study of CD8+CD57+ T cells in acquired aplastic anemia. About the research overall: Average DNA yield from sorted CD4+ and CD8+ cells was approximately 3 ug. Points from the study as a whole: Patients and controls shared 25 to 30 CD8+ CDR3 sequences, highly expressed in patients.

Researchers used genomic DNA as the template to profile TCR beta VDJ and CDR3. TCRdb itself ran the reads through MiXCR, one entry per CDR3 protein. Of approximately 470,000 distinct CDR3 sequences listed, more than 25% are singletons. Patients chosen for sequencing had CD8+CD57+ cells that had expanded, as shown by flow cytometry. Severe acquired aplastic anemia was the diagnosis recorded for all patients. The clonotype comes from a human donor with aplastic anemia. Sequenced: sorted CD4+, CD8+, or CD8+CD57+ T cells (not recorded which) from PBMCs. The rearrangement links TRBV6-1 to TRBJ2-7; 8 bases align to TRBD2. CDR3 loop: CASSQTSGLAYEQYF. In DNA, the CDR3 is TGTGCCAGCAGCCAAACTAGCGGTTTGGCCTACGAGCAGTACTTC.